Listed here are 3 T cell receptor beta chains from one sample, sequenced in a study of T cell repertoires in cytomegalovirus infection. TCRdb re-called the reads through MiXCR, storing one row per CDR3 protein. The table shows 200,000 to 300,000 distinct CDR3 sequences, with roughly an eighth occurring only once. The specimen was PBMCs. These receptor sequences come from a human donor in good health (CMV status not recorded). Some clones in this sample may be carry-over from other donors' samples.

As to this clonotype: This may be a read error, as it is one base from a much larger clone. The missing conserved phenylalanine or tryptophan at the end of this CDR3 makes a read error likely. J is TRBJ2-3 and V is TRBV7-8; the match to TRBD2 covers 10 bases. The CDR3 runs to 16 residues. The V and J ends lost 0 bases and 6 bases, in that order; junction bases with no gene match: 6. The germline CDR1 and CDR2 sequences are SGHVS and FQNEAQ. This CDR3 is CASSLASSGRSDTQYV. CDR3 sequence (DNA): TGTGCCAGCAGCTTAGCGTCTAGCGGGAGATCCGATACGCAGTATGTT.

This clonotype was seen a single time. A much more abundant neighbour one base away suggests this may be a read error. This chain connects TRBV28 to TRBJ1-5; weak D call: TRBD1 (6 bases). Germline V gene lookup returns CDR1 MDHEN and CDR2 SYDVKM. CDR3 length: 15 residues. The CDR3 sequence: CASSPPRGAGQPHHF. The CDR3 DNA reads as TGTGCCAGCAGTCCACCGCGGGGGGCGGGTCAGCCCCATCATTTT.

This clonotype was found many times. The chain links TRBV7-8 to TRBJ2-7; 9 bases line up with TRBD1. This CDR3 is 15 amino acids long. The junction had 5 bases not matched to a gene; V was cut back by 5 bases and J by 0 bases. CDR1 and CDR2 from the germline V gene are SGHVS and FQNEAQ. This chain's CDR3 is CASSNRDRASYEQYF. CDR3 nucleotide sequence: TGTGCCAGCAGCAACCGGGACAGGGCCTCCTACGAGCAGTACTTC.